These T cell receptor beta chains were read from a single sample in a study of blood T cell repertoires in COVID-19. Some clones are missing from TCRdb's copy, which holds only in-frame ones; the method was immunoSEQ multiplex PCR. The sample includes almost 200,000 clones, approximately 86% seen only once; the top ten take 0.8% to 0.95%. Sequencing was done on a sample of peripheral blood. These receptors all stem from a man in his 60s with COVID-19, enrolled during active disease. CDR3s include the opening cysteine and the closing phenylalanine or tryptophan. The D gene is left open where the match is weak. Clone size is shown for a subset of rows, as once, few, many or a class of expanded clone.

J gene,D gene,V gene,clone size,CDR3 protein,CDR3 DNA
TRBJ2-1,TRBD2,TRBV7-2,few,CASSLRLAGGNNEQFF,TGTGCCAGCAGCTTGAGACTAGCGGGAGGAAACAATGAGCAGTTCTTC
TRBJ1-1,TRBD1,TRBV13,.,CASNRDRGYTEAFF,TGTGCCAGCAATAGGGACAGGGGCTACACTGAAGCTTTCTTT
TRBJ1-6,TRBD1,TRBV2,.,CASSEGTGTNSPLHF,TGTGCCAGCAGTGAAGGGACAGGGACAAATTCACCCCTCCACTTT
TRBJ2-7,TRBD1,TRBV10-3,.,CAISEGQAYEQYF,TGTGCCATCAGCGAAGGACAGGCCTACGAGCAGTACTTC
TRBJ2-3,.,TRBV19,.,CASSIVKAGADTQYF,TGTGCCAGTAGTATAGTGAAGGCAGGGGCAGATACGCAGTATTTT
TRBJ2-3,.,TRBV29-1,.,CSVESRGSTDTQYF,TGCAGCGTTGAGTCCAGGGGAAGCACAGATACGCAGTATTTT
TRBJ2-7,TRBD2,TRBV28,few,CASSLAGGRAYEQYF,TGTGCCAGCAGTTTAGCGGGAGGGCGAGCCTACGAGCAGTACTTC
TRBJ1-4,TRBD1,TRBV7-2,once,CASSSRTGDEKLFF,TGTGCCAGCAGCTCCCGGACAGGGGATGAAAAACTGTTTTTT
TRBJ2-1,.,TRBV4-1,.,CASSQEVRASAISYNEQFF,TGCGCCAGCAGCCAAGAAGTTCGAGCTAGCGCAATCTCCTACAATGAGCAGTTCTTC
TRBJ2-7,TRBD1,TRBV5-1,.,CASSPNRGSNEQYF,TGCGCCAGCAGCCCCAACAGGGGTAGTAACGAGCAGTACTTC
TRBJ2-7,.,TRBV6-5,.,CASRWGQGYEQYF,TGTGCCAGCAGATGGGGGCAGGGCTACGAGCAGTACTTC
TRBJ2-1,TRBD2,TRBV4-1,.,CASSQDLTGPGLAGTPQFF,TGCGCCAGCAGCCAAGATCTTACAGGGCCGGGACTAGCGGGAACCCCCCAGTTCTTC
TRBJ1-2,TRBD1,TRBV19,.,CASSRGQGYGYTF,TGTGCCAGTAGTCGGGGACAGGGCTATGGCTACACCTTC